The source of this T cell receptor beta chain is a study of shared clonotypes between healthy human individuals. The data were produced by immunoSEQ multiplex PCR, yet TCRdb's version contains in-frame clones alone and is incomplete. In the table there are more than 2 million clones, roughly 95% of which are singletons. CD4+ cells underwent separation, giving CD45RA+ naive and CD45RA-negative memory subsets. Input material: naive CD4+ T cells sorted from blood. Subset given: CD45RA+ positively selected. This TCR was sampled from a man younger than 35 in good health.

CDR3 residues: CASGLRTGFNGELFF. CDR3 sequence (DNA): TGCGCCAGCGGGCTAAGGACAGGGTTTAACGGGGAGCTGTTTTTT. V gene TRBV5-1 combines with J gene TRBJ2-2; 8 bases map to TRBD1. This CDR3 has 15 residues. The ends lost 7 bases at V and 7 bases at J; junction bases unmatched: 12. The germline CDR1 and CDR2 sequences are SGHRS and YFSETQ.